Below are 9 T cell receptor beta chains sequenced from a single sample in a study of regulatory T cells in long-lasting Graves disease. The time point: newly diagnosed GD, antithyroid drugs for less than 3 months. The TCR library was made from RNA extracted from PBMCs. Arm-PCR of CDR3 regions and iRepertoire HTBI primers were the basis on which TCR beta libraries were built. From the multiplex PCR reads, TCRdb called clonotypes with MiXCR, one entry per CDR3 protein. Of fewer than 350,000 distinct CDR3 sequences detected, 15% to 20% appear once; the ten largest clones hold less than 40%. The sample was peripheral blood mononuclear cells (PBMCs), taken at new diagnosis, from a patient treated with antithyroid drugs. These TCRs come from a female donor with Graves disease.

There are a few counts of this clonotype. CDR3 amino acids: CASSLVAGASNEKLFF. The CDR3 bases are TGTGCCAGCAGTCTCGTAGCAGGGGCGTCTAATGAAAAACTGTTTTTT. This chain uses TRBV2 with TRBJ1-4; D might be TRBD1 (6 bases). The CDR3 covers 16 residues. The V and J ends lost 5 bases and 3 bases respectively, with 16 bases between them. CDR1 is SNHLY, CDR2 FYNNEI, per germline. Supplemented by reference TRBV2 and TRBJ1-4, the full variable domain reads EPEVTQTPSHQVTQMGQEVILRCVPISNHLYFYWYRQILGQKVEFLVSFYNNEISEKSEIFDDQFSVERPDGSNFTLKIRSTKLEDSAMYFCASSLVAGASNEKLFFGSGTQLSVL.

This chain joins TRBV7-9 and TRBJ1-2; 8 nucleotides line up with TRBD1. V shed 3 bases and J 10 bases; nucleotides not matched to a gene: 10. CDR1 is SEHNR and CDR2 is FQNEAQ in the germline V gene (reference sequence). The CDR3 consists of 14 residues. CDR3 nucleotides: TGTGCCAGCAGCTTCGGCAGGGGGCAAACAGACTACACCTTC. Translation: CASSFGRGQTDYTF.

In this sample, this clonotype turned up many times. This rearrangement joins TRBV30 to TRBJ1-1; the D is unclear. Germline V gene lookup returns CDR1 GTSNPN and CDR2 SVGIG (reference sequence). The CDR3 sequence is 11 residues long. V gave up 2 bases and J gave up 0 bases, with 1 base separating them. This CDR3 is CAWSMNTEAFF. The CDR3 DNA sequence: TGTGCCTGGAGTATGAACACTGAAGCTTTCTTT.

J is TRBJ1-5 and V is TRBV18; the D is unclear. Germline V lookup: CDR1 KGHSH, CDR2 LQKENI. The V end lost 6 bases, the J end lost 5 bases, and 14 bases lay between the germline ends. This CDR3 has 14 amino acids. This chain's CDR3 is CASSPTAGYQPQHF. The CDR3 DNA reads TGTGCCAGCTCCCCCACGGCAGGCTATCAGCCCCAGCATTTT.

This clonotype was detected a few times. The rearrangement joins TRBV11-2 to TRBJ2-2; TRBD2 aligns across 7 bases. This CDR3 is 16 amino acids long. Germline V gene sequence: CDR1 SGHAT, CDR2 FQNNGV. V lost 4 bases to trimming and J lost 6 bases; unmatched junction nucleotides: 11. For the CDR3, the DNA is TGTGCCAGCAGCTCCGTGGGGGGGGAGCGGGCCGGGGAGCTGTTTTTT. Translated, it gives CASSSVGGERAGELFF.

The sample holds a few counts of this clonotype. The rearrangement joins TRBV20-1 to TRBJ2-7, with D perhaps TRBD1 (6 bases). Germline V lookup: CDR1 DFQATT, CDR2 SNEGSKA (reference sequence). There are 15 residues in the CDR3. V was trimmed by 3 bases and J by 2 bases, leaving 17 bases between them. The CDR3 sequence is CSASPATGIAYEQYF. DNA of the CDR3: TGCAGTGCTAGCCCTGCCACAGGGATAGCCTACGAGCAGTACTTC.

The CDR3: CASSNSMILAGGPDTQYF. CDR3 coding DNA: TGTGCCAGCAGCAATTCCATGATACTAGCGGGAGGGCCAGATACGCAGTATTTT. V gene TRBV7-9 combines with J gene TRBJ2-3; 13 positions match TRBD2. Trimming took 5 bases from V and 4 from J; bases not matched to a gene: 12. The CDR3 is 18 amino acids. Germline V gives CDR1 SEHNR, CDR2 FQNEAQ (reference sequence).

The chain has TRBV11-3 and TRBJ2-4; the D is unclear. Trimming stripped 2 bases from V and 0 bases from J, with 8 bases between. CDR3 length: 15 amino acids. Germline V gene sequence: CDR1 SGHNT, CDR2 YENEEA. The CDR3 sequence: CASSLQALAKNIQYF. The CDR3 nucleotides are TGTGCCAGCAGCTTACAAGCCCTAGCCAAAAACATTCAGTACTTC.

This clonotype was found many times. The rearrangement joins TRBV28 to TRBJ1-1; 7 bases align to TRBD1. The CDR3 extends over 13 amino acids. Germline assignment: CDR1 MDHEN and CDR2 SYDVKM. Unmatched junction bases numbered 6, after V lost 8 bases and J lost 3 bases. The DNA for the CDR3 is TGTGCCAGCTCGACAGGGCCTTACACTGAAGCTTTCTTT. It specifies CASSTGPYTEAFF.